This note documents a single T cell receptor beta chain sequence. This specimen belongs to a study of T cell changes during pregnancy in multiple sclerosis. This CDR3 region has 11 residues. Trimming took 2 bases from V and 4 from J, leaving 6 bases between them. Per germline, CDR1 GTSNPN and CDR2 SVGIG (reference sequence). The data were produced by immunoSEQ multiplex PCR, yet TCRdb's version contains in-frame clones alone and is incomplete. The sample has 79,000 or so clones; more than 85% are singletons. This sample comprised peripheral blood, obtained before pregnancy. This chain joins TRBV30 and TRBJ2-7; no clear D gene. This TCR came from a female donor with multiple sclerosis, enrolled in a pregnancy study. The CDR3 DNA is TGTGCCTGGAGTTCCCAATACGAGCAGTACTTC. Its protein is CAWSSQYEQYF.